This T cell receptor (beta chain) was documented in a study of shared clonotypes between healthy human individuals. Using immunoSEQ multiplex PCR, the repertoire was profiled, and TCRdb retains in-frame clones only, with some absent. The table includes hundreds of thousands of clones, approximately 97% detected once. Germline trimming cut 3 bases from V and 2 bases from J; bases unmatched to any gene: 0. Germline CDR1 is SGHTA and CDR2 is FQGTGA. CDR3 length: 14 amino acids. This clonotype originated in a man between 25 and 39 years old in good health. The sample was memory CD8+ T cells sorted from blood. The subset: CD45RO+ cells pooled with CCR7-negative TemRA cells. The chain carries TRBV7-3 and TRBJ2-7, with 11 bases aligning to TRBD1. This chain's CDR3 is CASSLDRGPYEQYF. DNA for the CDR3: TGTGCCAGCAGCTTGGACAGGGGGCCCTACGAGCAGTACTTC. Based on the CDR3 plus reference TRBV7-3 and TRBJ2-7, the full variable domain is GAGVSQTPSNKVTEKGKYVELRCDPISGHTALYWYRQSLGQGPEFLIYFQGTGAADDSGLPNDRFFAVRPEGSVSTLKIQRTERGDSAVYLCASSLDRGPYEQYFGPGTRLTVT.